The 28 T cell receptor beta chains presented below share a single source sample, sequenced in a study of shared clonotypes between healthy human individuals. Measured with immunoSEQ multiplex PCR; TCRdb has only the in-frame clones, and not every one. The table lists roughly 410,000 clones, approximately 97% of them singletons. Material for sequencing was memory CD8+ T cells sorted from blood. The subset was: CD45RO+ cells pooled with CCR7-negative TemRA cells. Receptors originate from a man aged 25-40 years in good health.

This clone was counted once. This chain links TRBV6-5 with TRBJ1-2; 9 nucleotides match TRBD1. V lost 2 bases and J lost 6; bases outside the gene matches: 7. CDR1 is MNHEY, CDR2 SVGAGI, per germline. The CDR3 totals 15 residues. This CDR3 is CASSYVSGTGHGYTF. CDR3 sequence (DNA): TGTGCCAGCAGTTACGTTTCCGGGACAGGGCATGGCTACACCTTC.

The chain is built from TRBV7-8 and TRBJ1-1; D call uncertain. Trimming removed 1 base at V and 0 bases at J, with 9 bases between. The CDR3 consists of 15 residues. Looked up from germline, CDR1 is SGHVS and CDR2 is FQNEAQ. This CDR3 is CASSLDVSVNTEAFF. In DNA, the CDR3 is TGTGCCAGCAGCTTAGATGTATCAGTGAACACTGAAGCTTTCTTT.

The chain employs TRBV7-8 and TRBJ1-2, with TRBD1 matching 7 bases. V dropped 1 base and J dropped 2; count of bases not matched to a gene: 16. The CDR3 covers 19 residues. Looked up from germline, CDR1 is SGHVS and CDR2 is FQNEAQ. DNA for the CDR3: TGTGCCAGCAGCTTAGAAGGGACAGCCGTGGGGTCAATAAACTATGGCTACACCTTC. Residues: CASSLEGTAVGSINYGYTF.

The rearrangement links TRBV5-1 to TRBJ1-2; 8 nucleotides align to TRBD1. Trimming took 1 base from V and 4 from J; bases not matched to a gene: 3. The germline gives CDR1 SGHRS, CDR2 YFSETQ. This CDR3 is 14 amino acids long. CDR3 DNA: TGCGCCAGCAGCTTGACAGGGGGACTCTATGGCTACACCTTC. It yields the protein CASSLTGGLYGYTF.

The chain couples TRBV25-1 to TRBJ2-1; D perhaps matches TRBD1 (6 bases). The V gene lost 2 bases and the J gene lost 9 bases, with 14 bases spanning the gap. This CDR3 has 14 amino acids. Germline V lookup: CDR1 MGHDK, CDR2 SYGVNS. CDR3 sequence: CASSEDRSSGEQFF. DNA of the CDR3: TGTGCCAGCAGTGAAGACAGGTCCAGCGGTGAGCAGTTCTTC.

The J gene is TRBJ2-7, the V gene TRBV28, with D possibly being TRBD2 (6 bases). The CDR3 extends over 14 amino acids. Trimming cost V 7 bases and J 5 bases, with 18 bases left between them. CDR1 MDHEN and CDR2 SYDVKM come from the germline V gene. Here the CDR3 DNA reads TGTGCCAGCACCCATAGGAGGGAGCTAAACGAGCAGTACTTC. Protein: CASTHRRELNEQYF.

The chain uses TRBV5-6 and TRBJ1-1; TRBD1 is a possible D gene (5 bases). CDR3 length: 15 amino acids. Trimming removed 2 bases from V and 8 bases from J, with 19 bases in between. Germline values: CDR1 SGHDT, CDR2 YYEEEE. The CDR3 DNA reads TGTGCCAGCAGCTTAAATGGGAGGGGAGCGGAGGAAGCTTTCTTT. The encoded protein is CASSLNGRGAEEAFF.

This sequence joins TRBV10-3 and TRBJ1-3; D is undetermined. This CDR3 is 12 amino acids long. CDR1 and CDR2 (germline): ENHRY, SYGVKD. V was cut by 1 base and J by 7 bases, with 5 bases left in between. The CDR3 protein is CAISEWKNTIYF. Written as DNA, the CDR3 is TGTGCCATCAGTGAGTGGAAGAACACCATATATTTT.

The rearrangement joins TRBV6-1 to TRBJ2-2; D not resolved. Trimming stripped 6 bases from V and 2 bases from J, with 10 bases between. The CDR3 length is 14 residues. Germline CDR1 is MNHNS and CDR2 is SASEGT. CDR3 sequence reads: CASRIAPNTGELFF. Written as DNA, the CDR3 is TGTGCCAGCAGGATAGCCCCTAACACCGGGGAGCTGTTTTTT.

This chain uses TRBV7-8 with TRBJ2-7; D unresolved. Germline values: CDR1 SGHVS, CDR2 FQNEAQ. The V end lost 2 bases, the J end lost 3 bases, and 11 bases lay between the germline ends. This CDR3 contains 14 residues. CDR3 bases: TGTGCCAGCAGCTTAAATAGTATCTACTACGAGCAGTACTTC. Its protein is CASSLNSIYYEQYF.

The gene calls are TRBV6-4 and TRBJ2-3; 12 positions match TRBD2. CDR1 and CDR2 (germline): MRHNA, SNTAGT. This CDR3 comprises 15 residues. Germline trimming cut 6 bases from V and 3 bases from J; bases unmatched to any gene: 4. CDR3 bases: TGTGCCAGCAGCGCGACTAGCGGGAGAACAGATACGCAGTATTTT. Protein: CASSATSGRTDTQYF.

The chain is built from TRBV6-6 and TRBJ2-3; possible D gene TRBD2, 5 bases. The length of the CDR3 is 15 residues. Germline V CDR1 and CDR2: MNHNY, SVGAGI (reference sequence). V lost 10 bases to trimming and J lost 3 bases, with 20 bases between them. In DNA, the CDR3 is TGTGCCACCCGCCTTGAGGGTCTTCGAACAGATACGCAGTATTTT. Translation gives CATRLEGLRTDTQYF.

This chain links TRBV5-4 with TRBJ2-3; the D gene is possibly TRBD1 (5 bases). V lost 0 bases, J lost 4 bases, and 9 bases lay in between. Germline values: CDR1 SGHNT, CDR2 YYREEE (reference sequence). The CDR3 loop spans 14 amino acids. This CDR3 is CASSLGRAADTQYF. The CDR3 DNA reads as TGTGCCAGCAGCTTGGGCAGGGCGGCAGATACGCAGTATTTT.

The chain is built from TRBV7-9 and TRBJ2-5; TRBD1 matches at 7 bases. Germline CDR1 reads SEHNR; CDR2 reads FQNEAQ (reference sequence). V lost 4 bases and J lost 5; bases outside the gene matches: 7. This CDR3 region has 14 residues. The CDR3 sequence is CASSSSTGQETQYF. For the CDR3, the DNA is TGTGCCAGCAGCTCCTCGACAGGGCAGGAGACCCAGTACTTC.

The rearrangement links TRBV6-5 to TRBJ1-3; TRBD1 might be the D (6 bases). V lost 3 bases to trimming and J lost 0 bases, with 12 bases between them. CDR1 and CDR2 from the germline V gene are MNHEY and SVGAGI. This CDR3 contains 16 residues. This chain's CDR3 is CASSYRQGPSGNTIYF. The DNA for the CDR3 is TGTGCCAGCAGTTATAGGCAGGGGCCCTCTGGAAACACCATATATTTT.

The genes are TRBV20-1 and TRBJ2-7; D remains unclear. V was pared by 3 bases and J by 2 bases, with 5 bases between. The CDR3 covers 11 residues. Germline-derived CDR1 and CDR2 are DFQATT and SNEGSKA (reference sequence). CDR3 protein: CSASRAYEQYF. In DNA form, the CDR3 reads TGCAGTGCTAGTCGGGCCTACGAGCAGTACTTC.

CDR3 DNA: TGTGCCACCCCATCGGGCGCCTCCTACGAGCAGTACTTC. Translation gives CATPSGASYEQYF. V gene TRBV6-5 combines with J gene TRBJ2-7; the D is unclear. CDR1 MNHEY and CDR2 SVGAGI come from the germline V gene. Deletions cut 10 bases from V and 0 bases from J, with 13 bases between. This CDR3 has 13 amino acids.

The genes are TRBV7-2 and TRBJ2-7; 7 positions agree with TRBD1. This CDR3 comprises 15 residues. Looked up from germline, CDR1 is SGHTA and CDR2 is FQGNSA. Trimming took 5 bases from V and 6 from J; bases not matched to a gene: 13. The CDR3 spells CASSVLSATGIEQYF. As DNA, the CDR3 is TGTGCCAGCAGCGTACTCTCCGCGACAGGGATCGAGCAGTACTTC.

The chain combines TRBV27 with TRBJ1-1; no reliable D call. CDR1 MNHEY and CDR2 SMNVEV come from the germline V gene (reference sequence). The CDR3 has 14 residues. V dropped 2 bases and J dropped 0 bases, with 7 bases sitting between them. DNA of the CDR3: TGTGCCAGCAGTTTAAGACATATGAACACTGAAGCTTTCTTT. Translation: CASSLRHMNTEAFF.

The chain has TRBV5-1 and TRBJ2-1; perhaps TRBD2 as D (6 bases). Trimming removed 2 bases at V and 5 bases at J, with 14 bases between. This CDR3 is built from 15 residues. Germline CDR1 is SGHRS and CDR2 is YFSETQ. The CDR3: CASSLELASHNEQFF. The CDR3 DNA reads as TGCGCCAGCAGCTTAGAGCTAGCGTCCCACAATGAGCAGTTCTTC.

The CDR3 DNA reads as TGTGCCAGCAGTTTGCGGCCTTCATTGGAACTGTTTTTT. Translating it yields CASSLRPSLELFF. This rearrangement joins TRBV28 to TRBJ1-4; the D is unclear. CDR1 is MDHEN and CDR2 is SYDVKM in the germline V gene. This CDR3 is 13 amino acids long. Trimming cost V 3 bases and J 12 bases, with 14 bases left between them.

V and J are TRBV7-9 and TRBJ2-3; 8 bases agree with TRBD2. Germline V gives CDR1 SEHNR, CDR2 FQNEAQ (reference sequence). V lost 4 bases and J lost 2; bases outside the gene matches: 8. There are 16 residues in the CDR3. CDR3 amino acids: CASSWTKRGITDTQYF. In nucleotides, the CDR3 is TGTGCCAGCAGCTGGACTAAGCGGGGGATCACAGATACGCAGTATTTT.

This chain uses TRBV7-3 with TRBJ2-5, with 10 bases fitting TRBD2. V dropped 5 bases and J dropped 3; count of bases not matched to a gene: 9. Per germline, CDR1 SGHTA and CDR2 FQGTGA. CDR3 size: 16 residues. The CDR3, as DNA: TGTGCCAGCAGCATCAAAGCGGGAGGGAAAAAAGAGACCCAGTACTTC. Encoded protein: CASSIKAGGKKETQYF.

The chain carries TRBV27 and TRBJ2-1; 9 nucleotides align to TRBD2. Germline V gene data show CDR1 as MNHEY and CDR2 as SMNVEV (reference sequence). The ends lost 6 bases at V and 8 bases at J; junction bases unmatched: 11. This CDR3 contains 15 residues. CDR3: CASSPKGGRVDEQFF. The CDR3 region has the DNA TGTGCCAGCAGCCCGAAGGGCGGGAGGGTAGATGAGCAGTTCTTC.

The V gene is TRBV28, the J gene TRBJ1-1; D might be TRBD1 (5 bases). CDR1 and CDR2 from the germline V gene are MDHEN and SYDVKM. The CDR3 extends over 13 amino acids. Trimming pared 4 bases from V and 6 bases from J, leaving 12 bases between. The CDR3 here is CASSSPQDSEAFF. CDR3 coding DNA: TGTGCCAGCAGTTCACCACAGGATTCTGAAGCTTTCTTT.

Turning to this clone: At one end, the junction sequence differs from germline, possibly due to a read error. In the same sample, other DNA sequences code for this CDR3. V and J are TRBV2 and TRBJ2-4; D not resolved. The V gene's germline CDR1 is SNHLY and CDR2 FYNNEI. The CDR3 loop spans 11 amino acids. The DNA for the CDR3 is TGTGCCAGCAGTGGACAAAACATTCAGTACTTT. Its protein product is CASSGQNIQYF.

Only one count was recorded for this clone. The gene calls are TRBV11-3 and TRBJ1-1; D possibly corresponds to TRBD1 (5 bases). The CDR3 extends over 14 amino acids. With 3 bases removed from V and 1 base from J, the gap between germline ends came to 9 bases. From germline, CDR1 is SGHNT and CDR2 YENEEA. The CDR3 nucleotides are TGTGCCAGCAGCTTCCGTGGGGCGAACACTGAAGCTTTCTTT. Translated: CASSFRGANTEAFF.

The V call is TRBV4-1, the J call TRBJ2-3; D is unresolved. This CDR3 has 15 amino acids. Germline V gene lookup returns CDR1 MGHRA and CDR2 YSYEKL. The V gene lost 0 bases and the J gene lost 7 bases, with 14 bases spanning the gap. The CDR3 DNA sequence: TGCGCCAGCAGCCAAGATATACTGGCCGGCAATACGCAGTATTTT. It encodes CASSQDILAGNTQYF.